The 29 T cell receptor beta chains below come from one sample, sequenced in a study of identical twins. TCRdb redid the calling of the 5' RACE reads with MiXCR, one entry per CDR3 protein. The sample has approximately 500,000 distinct CDR3 sequences, 20% to 25% seen once. A further study also used this sample, focusing on T cells expressing NK-cell markers.

The sequencing input was CD4+ T cells sorted from blood. The receptors derive from a woman younger than 35 in good health.

The chain recombines TRBV7-9 with TRBJ2-6, with no clear D. Germline-derived CDR1 and CDR2 are SEHNR and FQNEAQ (reference sequence). Between the trimmed V and J ends, which lost 4 bases and 2 bases, there was a span of 15 bases. This CDR3 has 17 amino acids. CDR3 protein: CASSSDGHHPGANVLTF. CDR3 coding DNA: TGTGCCAGCAGCTCGGACGGCCACCACCCTGGGGCCAACGTCCTGACTTTC.

This clonotype was counted only a few times. This chain uses TRBV6-1 with TRBJ2-5, with D uncertain. Germline V gene sequence: CDR1 MNHNS, CDR2 SASEGT. V dropped 1 base and J dropped 1 base, with 7 bases sitting between them. The CDR3 has 14 residues. The CDR3 nucleotides read TGTGCCAGCAGTGAAGAGGGCGTCCAAGAGACCCAGTACTTC. It translates to CASSEEGVQETQYF.

The table lists this clonotype with a few counts. The chain joins TRBV4-2 to TRBJ2-7; D is unclear. Germline V CDR1 and CDR2: LGHNA, YNFKEQ. The length of the CDR3 is 14 residues. With 0 bases removed from V and 1 base from J, the gap between germline ends came to 7 bases. CDR3 amino acids: CASSQEVTSYEQYF. Written as DNA, the CDR3 is TGTGCCAGCAGCCAAGAGGTGACTTCCTACGAGCAGTACTTC.

This clonotype was seen a few times. The chain recombines TRBV11-2 with TRBJ1-5; 9 bases agree with TRBD1. Germline CDR1 reads SGHAT; CDR2 reads FQNNGV. V trimming: 5 bases; J trimming: 2 bases; junction bases outside the gene matches: 4. The CDR3 runs 15 residues. The CDR3 DNA reads TGTGCCAGCAGCCGGACAGGGGATGGCAATCAGCCCCAGCATTTT. Translated: CASSRTGDGNQPQHF. The full variable domain, with the rest looked up from reference TRBV11-2 and TRBJ1-5, is EAGVAQSPRYKIIEKRQSVAFWCNPISGHATLYWYQQILGQGPKLLIQFQNNGVVDDSQLPKDRFSAERLKGVDSTLKIQPAKLEDSAVYLCASSRTGDGNQPQHFGDGTRLSIL.

This clonotype showed up just a few times. This chain uses TRBV24-1 with TRBJ2-1; 11 bases are shared with TRBD1. Losses at the gene ends were 9 bases for V and 6 bases for J; bases not matched to a gene: 6. CDR1 and CDR2 from the germline V gene are KGHDR and SFDVKD. The CDR3 is 14 residues long. DNA of the CDR3: TGTGCCACCGCTCCTGGACAGGGGGCCAATGAGCAGTTCTTC. This sequence encodes CATAPGQGANEQFF.

This clonotype was observed a few times. The V gene is TRBV24-1, the J gene TRBJ2-3, with a possible D match to TRBD2 (5 bases). The CDR3 loop spans 15 amino acids. Germline V gene lookup returns CDR1 KGHDR and CDR2 SFDVKD. The V and J ends lost 5 bases and 0 bases respectively, with 11 bases between them. DNA of the CDR3: TGTGCCACCAGTGCTTCCACGGGGAGCACAGATACGCAGTATTTT. This encodes CATSASTGSTDTQYF.

This clonotype turned up a few times. The CDR3: CASSLGGQSSGNTIYF. The CDR3, as DNA: TGCGCCAGCAGCTTGGGAGGACAGTCGTCTGGAAACACCATATATTTT. The V call is TRBV5-1, the J call TRBJ1-3; D is perhaps TRBD1 (6 bases). The CDR3 runs 16 residues. V lost 0 bases, J lost 1 base, and 11 bases lay in between. The germline V gene has CDR1 SGHRS and CDR2 YFSETQ.

V usage is TRBV7-6 and J usage is TRBJ2-7, with TRBD2 matching over 9 bases. This CDR3 is 17 amino acids long. V gave up 1 base and J gave up 5 bases; unmatched junction bases: 12. CDR1 and CDR2 from the germline V gene are SGHVS and FNYEAQ. This chain's CDR3 is CASSLVGRASGDDEQYF. As DNA, the CDR3 is TGTGCCAGCAGCTTAGTCGGGAGGGCTAGCGGGGACGACGAGCAGTACTTC.

This sequence joins TRBV20-1 and TRBJ2-3; D uncertain. This CDR3 has 13 residues. V was clipped by 3 bases and J by 7 bases, with 14 bases between them. The germline gives CDR1 DFQATT, CDR2 SNEGSKA (reference sequence). In nucleotides, the CDR3 is TGCAGTGCTAGTTCGATAGGAATAAATACGCAGTATTTT. Amino acid sequence: CSASSIGINTQYF.

The chain links TRBV5-1 to TRBJ1-2; D uncertain. Germline lookup yields CDR1 SGHRS and CDR2 YFSETQ. There are 15 residues in the CDR3. Deletions cut 4 bases from V and 3 bases from J, with 16 bases between. The DNA of the CDR3 is TGCGCCAGCAGCCCTGATGGACGCCGGGACTATGGCTACACCTTC. Encoded protein: CASSPDGRRDYGYTF.

This clonotype has more than one count but fewer than ten. The CDR3 here is CSAVGGLAGSPPQYF. CDR3 bases: TGCAGTGCCGTAGGGGGACTAGCGGGATCTCCTCCGCAGTATTTT. V and J are TRBV20-1 and TRBJ2-3, with 13 bases aligning to TRBD2. The CDR3 spans 15 residues. V was clipped by 6 bases and J by 10 bases; unmatched bases: 13. Germline-derived CDR1 and CDR2 are DFQATT and SNEGSKA (reference sequence).

V usage is TRBV6-5 and J usage is TRBJ2-3; possibly TRBD2 for D (6 bases). Germline V gene data show CDR1 as MNHEY and CDR2 as SVGAGI. There are 12 residues in the CDR3. Trimming shortened V by 8 bases and J by 3 bases, and 9 bases separated the two germline ends. The CDR3 reads CASRSGTDTQYF. DNA for the CDR3: TGTGCCAGCCGTAGCGGAACAGATACGCAGTATTTT.

The chain couples TRBV6-1 to TRBJ2-7; the D call may be TRBD1 or TRBD2 (6 bases each). Germline loops: CDR1 MNHNS, CDR2 SASEGT. V was pared by 7 bases and J by 4 bases, with 14 bases between. The CDR3 covers 13 residues. The CDR3 here is CASNTPGAYEQYF. For the CDR3, the DNA is TGTGCCAGCAACACACCGGGGGCGTACGAGCAGTACTTC.

The rearrangement uses TRBV18 and TRBJ2-6, with 8 nucleotides matching TRBD1. The CDR3 consists of 17 residues. With V trimmed by 4 bases and J by 2 bases, 7 bases remained unmatched. Germline V lookup: CDR1 KGHSH, CDR2 LQKENI. CDR3 coding DNA: TGTGCCAGCTCACGGGACAGGACCTCAGCTGGGGCCAACGTCCTGACTTTC. Translated, it gives CASSRDRTSAGANVLTF.

V and J are TRBV9 and TRBJ2-3; no reliable D call. Germline V gene sequence: CDR1 SGDLS, CDR2 YYNGEE. V was pared by 2 bases and J by 6 bases, with 10 bases between. The CDR3 is made up of 13 amino acids. The DNA of the CDR3 is TGTGCCAGCAGCGTTGATCGGTCCGATACGCAGTATTTT. Amino acids: CASSVDRSDTQYF.

This clonotype showed up just a few times. The chain links TRBV7-9 to TRBJ1-2, with D unclear. The V gene's germline CDR1 is SEHNR and CDR2 FQNEAQ (reference sequence). CDR3 length: 12 residues. V was pared by 3 bases and J by 10 bases, with 12 bases between. CDR3 nucleotides: TGTGCCAGCAGCTTGAGCAGCCATCCCTACACCTTC. Translated: CASSLSSHPYTF.

This clonotype was seen a handful of times. The chain couples TRBV6-1 to TRBJ2-5; either TRBD1 or TRBD2 may supply D (6 bases each). The CDR3 has 15 residues. The germline CDR1 and CDR2 sequences are MNHNS and SASEGT. The V and J ends lost 1 base and 5 bases respectively, with 14 bases between them. CDR3: CASSEGLWRGETQYF. CDR3 coding DNA: TGTGCCAGCAGTGAAGGTCTATGGAGGGGGGAGACCCAGTACTTC.

This clonotype was observed a handful of times. This sequence joins TRBV20-1 and TRBJ2-7; D unresolved. V was pared by 3 bases and J by 6 bases, with 12 bases between. This CDR3 spans 12 amino acids. Germline CDR1 DFQATT, CDR2 SNEGSKA (reference sequence). CDR3 in amino acids: CSARSPGGEQYF. In DNA form, the CDR3 reads TGCAGTGCTAGGTCCCCGGGTGGCGAGCAGTACTTC.

The chain links TRBV12-3 or TRBV12-4 to TRBJ2-7; tentative D call: TRBD2 (6 bases). The CDR3 totals 14 residues. Trimming stripped 2 bases from V and 4 bases from J, with 12 bases between. The CDR3 DNA follows: TGTGCCAGCAGTTTACCGGGACTCACATACGAGCAGTACTTC. Its protein product is CASSLPGLTYEQYF.

The chain combines TRBV20-1 with TRBJ2-3; 13 bases match TRBD2. V shed 5 bases and J 5 bases; nucleotides not matched to a gene: 4. This CDR3 has 14 residues. Germline V CDR1 and CDR2: DFQATT, SNEGSKA (reference sequence). The CDR3 DNA reads as TGCAGTGCTGGGGGACTAGCGGGGATAGATACGCAGTATTTT. Amino acid sequence: CSAGGLAGIDTQYF.

The J gene is TRBJ2-5, the V gene TRBV7-2; D tentatively reads TRBD1 or TRBD2 (6 bases each). Trimming took 1 base from V and 2 from J, leaving 14 bases between them. The CDR3 length is 16 residues. Germline CDR1 and CDR2: SGHTA and FQGNSA. The CDR3 DNA follows: TGTGCCAGCAGCTTAGTTTCGGGGGCGGGTCAAGAGACCCAGTACTTC. It specifies CASSLVSGAGQETQYF.

The DNA for the CDR3 is TGTGCCAGCAGTTCCCGAGCCCTCACCGGGGAGCTGTTTTTT. Its protein is CASSSRALTGELFF. This rearrangement joins TRBV12-3 or TRBV12-4 to TRBJ2-2; no definite D call. V was trimmed by 4 bases and J by 4 bases, leaving 10 bases between them. The CDR3 has 14 amino acids.

A few counts support this clonotype. The chain has TRBV20-1 and TRBJ2-3; D not certain. The CDR3 sequence is 13 residues long. V lost 5 bases and J 2 bases, leaving 11 bases between the germline ends. Germline V CDR1 and CDR2: DFQATT, SNEGSKA (reference sequence). The CDR3 region has the DNA TGCAGTGCTTCCTTATCCACCACAGATACGCAGTATTTT. Amino acid sequence: CSASLSTTDTQYF.

There are many counts of this clonotype. This chain links TRBV4-3 with TRBJ1-2, with a tentative D call TRBD1 (6 bases). CDR3 length: 13 amino acids. Germline assignment: CDR1 LGHNA and CDR2 YSLEER. With 0 bases removed from V and 4 bases from J, the gap between germline ends came to 6 bases. CDR3 sequence: CASSQDRGYGYTF. The CDR3 nucleotides are TGCGCCAGCAGCCAAGACAGGGGCTATGGCTACACCTTC.

This clonotype has just a few counts. The chain has TRBV20-1 and TRBJ2-7, with 7 bases fitting TRBD2. V trimming: 0 bases; J trimming: 2 bases; junction bases outside the gene matches: 4. In germline, CDR1 is DFQATT, CDR2 SNEGSKA (reference sequence). The CDR3 covers 14 residues. The CDR3 nucleotides read TGCAGTGCTAGAGATCGAGGGAGGGCCTACGAGCAGTACTTC. Residues: CSARDRGRAYEQYF.

This clonotype was counted a few times. The chain recombines TRBV20-1 with TRBJ2-7; tentative D call: TRBD2 (5 bases). Trimming took off 6 bases at V and 5 bases at J, with 11 bases between the two ends. This CDR3 comprises 11 residues. Germline CDR1 DFQATT, CDR2 SNEGSKA (reference sequence). CDR3 DNA sequence: TGCAGTGCCGCACTAGTTAACGAGCAGTACTTC. The encoded protein is CSAALVNEQYF.

This clonotype appeared a few times. The chain joins TRBV11-2 to TRBJ2-3; tentatively, D is TRBD1 or TRBD2 (7 bases each). Per germline, CDR1 SGHAT and CDR2 FQNNGV. The CDR3 totals 16 residues. Deletions cut 2 bases from V and 2 bases from J, with 14 bases between. Written as DNA, the CDR3 is TGTGCCAGCAGCTTAAGGGGGCGGGGGAACACAGATACGCAGTATTTT. This codes for CASSLRGRGNTDTQYF. The full variable domain, completed using reference TRBV11-2 and TRBJ2-3, is EAGVAQSPRYKIIEKRQSVAFWCNPISGHATLYWYQQILGQGPKLLIQFQNNGVVDDSQLPKDRFSAERLKGVDSTLKIQPAKLEDSAVYLCASSLRGRGNTDTQYFGPGTRLTVL.

In this sample, this clonotype turned up a few times. This sequence joins TRBV3-1 and TRBJ2-7; 8 positions match TRBD2. Germline assignment: CDR1 LGHDT and CDR2 YNNKEL (reference sequence). V gave up 4 bases and J gave up 7 bases; unmatched junction bases: 9. The CDR3 length is 14 residues. The CDR3 nucleotides read TGTGCCAGCAGCCTTTACAGCGGGGGAGGTGAGCAGTACTTC. Protein: CASSLYSGGGEQYF.

This rearrangement joins TRBV11-2 to TRBJ2-1, with D tentatively TRBD2 (6 bases). Germline-derived CDR1 and CDR2 are SGHAT and FQNNGV. CDR3 size: 15 residues. Deletions cut 3 bases from V and 2 bases from J, with 11 bases between. CDR3 bases: TGTGCCAGCAGCTTCAGACTAGTCCCCTACAATGAGCAGTTCTTC. Amino acids: CASSFRLVPYNEQFF.